The following is a TCR beta chain sequence with its context. The V gene's germline CDR1 is MNHEY and CDR2 SMNVEV (reference sequence). V dropped 5 bases and J dropped 4; count of bases not matched to a gene: 5. The CDR3 covers 14 residues. The source of the sample is a study of T cell responses to AZD1222 COVID-19 vaccine. Clones were read by immunoSEQ multiplex PCR, and TCRdb kept only the in-frame ones, dropping some. The data show approximately 60,000 clones, more than 75% seen once. The sequenced sample was peripheral blood, obtained on day 0 of AZD1222 vaccination. This receptor was taken from an adult in good health. V gene TRBV27 combines with J gene TRBJ1-3; 7 bases match TRBD1. CDR3 nucleotide sequence: TGTGCCAGCAGTCCAGCAGGGGGAGGAAACACCATATATTTT. Protein: CASSPAGGGNTIYF.